This TCR beta chain was sequenced for a study of primary melanoma T cells and metastatic recurrence (dated by TCRdb to the early 2020s). About the study as a whole: The cohort comprised under 250 primary melanomas of stage T2 to T4, with thickness greater than 1 mm. Progression-free survival was the clinical outcome compared against the T-cell fraction measured by TCR beta sequencing. Whether T-cell fraction and T-cell repertoire clonality in primary melanoma tumors predicted patient outcome was tested in the study. Histopathological grading of tumor-infiltrating lymphocytes served as the comparison point for the T-cell fraction derived from sequencing. Overall study results and their limits: Adding T-cell fraction to tumor thickness reportedly improved progression-free survival prediction more than adding any other histopathological variable. Progression-free survival was reportedly predicted by the tumor T-cell fraction independently of age, mitotic rate, ulceration and thickness. Regardless of nodal disease, mitotic rate or ulceration status, a T-cell fraction above 20% appeared to be protective. An effective T-cell-mediated antitumor response in primary melanoma was presented by the authors only as a suggestion rather than as a demonstrated mechanism.

To note about this clone: Its antigen remains unidentified. Per-base quality was not reported, and no clone a single base away is much larger than it.

The library came from the immunoSEQ multiplex PCR assay. Primary melanoma tumor tissue was subjected to high-throughput sequencing of the T-cell receptor beta chain. The authors' analysis ran thus. Repertoire analyses included TCRB CDR3 sharing between samples and the distribution of insertions and deletions. The predictive value of the T-cell fraction was ranked against histopathological variables by a gradient-boosted model. Here the immuneACCESS table is served through TCRdb, limited to in-frame sequences with V and J called. Missing clones are a known gap in these copies; in checked studies unresolved V genes cover under half, and the rest lacks a known reason. Clonal size and the V and J genes are those of that table, whereas D and trimming came from the DNA. The sample table holds roughly 270 clones, of which around nine tenths were seen once. The top ten hold around 10% of the sample. Patients had primary melanoma that had been surgically resected and was considered potentially curable but at risk of metastatic recurrence.

This sequence was found in a human donor with melanoma. Source material: melanoma tumor tissue.

The DNA sequence is TGTGCCAGCAGTGGCTACAACAGGGCCTGGGGGAGCACAGATACGCAGTATTTT. The encoded protein is CASSGYNRAWGSTDTQYF. Recombination linked TRBV6-8 to TRBJ2-3; possibly the D gene is TRBD1, per 6 matching bases. According to the germline V gene, CDR1 reads MNHGY and CDR2 reads SAAAGT. There are 18 amino acids in the CDR3, from cysteine to phenylalanine inclusive. The DNA shown is the 54-base CDR3, in frame from base 1. Cut back by 5 bases and 0 bases, the V and J ends lie 21 bases apart.